This T cell receptor (beta chain) is drawn from a study of OX40 agonist ivuxolimab in advanced cancers. Across the whole study: Dose-escalation patients suffered from hepatocellular carcinoma, melanoma, renal cell or head and neck cancer. Study-wide points: Antigen specificity of clonally expanded peripheral T cells was not established.

Germline assignment: CDR1 LNHDA and CDR2 SQIVND (reference sequence). The CDR3 runs 14 residues. With 5 bases clipped from V and 3 bases from J, the junction kept 6 bases outside the gene matches. On this clone itself: Antigen: not known.

The data were produced by immunoSEQ multiplex PCR, yet TCRdb's version contains in-frame clones alone and is incomplete. Among 75,000 to 95,000 clones listed, under 95% were seen once. Peripheral blood came from all dose cohorts at three timepoints. The gene calls are TRBV19 and TRBJ1-2; 7 bases are a match to TRBD1. The source is an adult with an advanced solid tumor such as melanoma, head and neck, liver or kidney cancer. The sequencing used CD4+ or CD8+ T cells sorted from blood, collected in a trial of the OX40 agonist ivuxolimab. CDR3 bases: TGTGCCAGTAGTTTGCGACAGGGAGACTATGGCTACACCTTC. Protein: CASSLRQGDYGYTF.